The T cell receptor (beta chain) under discussion was sequenced for a study of control samples from healthy donors and cancer patients (TCRdb year 2020). In regard to this clone: Its cognate antigen has yet to be identified. No per-base quality is available; no much larger clone lies one base away.

The library relied on the immunoSEQ multiplex PCR assay. The immuneACCESS repertoire file appears here via TCRdb, limited to in-frame rearrangements. These files lack a portion of the clones; in checked studies, under half of the deficit traces to unresolved V genes, and the cause of the others is not known. The sample has about 150,000 clones on record, over 85% of them singletons. Roughly 5.7% of the sample is held by the ten biggest clonotypes. From the germline V gene, CDR1 is MNHEY and CDR2 is SVGAGI. At the junction V is shortened by 0 bases and J by 5 bases, with 10 bases in between. From the cysteine through the phenylalanine, the CDR3 covers 14 amino acids. The read is trimmed to its CDR3 DNA, 42 bases read in frame from base 1.

The receptor chain draws on TRBV6-5 and TRBJ1-1, with no confident D gene call. The TCR originated in a man younger than 35 in good health. The specimen sequenced was blood. The CDR3 protein sequence reads: CASSYSTWATEAFF. The nucleotide sequence reads TGTGCCAGCAGTTACTCGACCTGGGCTACTGAAGCTTTCTTT.